This T cell receptor beta chain came from a study of blood T cells in healthy people across ages. Study-wide findings and caveats: It was the long-lived donors that had more naive CD4+ cells and higher diversity than aged donors. Roughly linear declines in TCR beta diversity per million T cells occurred with age.

A second PCR of about 6 to 11 cycles used a sample-barcoded 5' primer and a J-beta primer mix. CDR3-containing paired-end reads numbering at least 2.5 million came from each sample. TCRdb redid the calling of the 5' RACE reads with MiXCR, one entry per CDR3 protein. The profile shows 1,300,000 or so distinct CDR3 sequences, 55% to 75% of them singletons. Germline CDR1 DFQATT, CDR2 SNEGSKA (reference sequence). The CDR3 length is 16 residues. The V end was cut by 6 bases, the J end by 10 bases, with 25 bases between. There are a few counts of this clonotype. Its antigen is unidentified. Sequencing was done on a sample of blood. This receptor was identified in a man between 18 and 29 years old in good health. The chain uses TRBV20-1 and TRBJ1-6; the D gene is possibly TRBD1 (5 bases). Here the CDR3 reads CSAGQPHDSHVSPLHF. Written as DNA, the CDR3 is TGCAGTGCAGGCCAACCTCACGACAGCCATGTCTCACCCCTCCACTTT.